This T cell receptor beta chain was sequenced for a study of CD8+ T cells in alopecia areata. General study findings and limits: Normal skin's resident alphabeta T cells are also sequenced in scalp samples. Possibly because of HLA-related factors, TCR sharing was less clear across patients than in mice. Compared with normal scalp, lesional scalp had higher clonality and more expanded CD8+ clones.

Investigators isolated RNA and reverse transcribed it into cDNA to act as the sequencing template. Profiling relied on immunoSEQ multiplex PCR, and the TCRdb table lists in-frame clones only, not all of them. The table shows about 140,000 clones, with roughly 58% occurring only once. Trimming shortened V by 4 bases and J by 6 bases, and 15 bases separated the two germline ends. CDR1 and CDR2 from the germline V gene are SQVTM and ANQGSEA. CDR3 length equals 13 residues. CD4+ and CD8+ T cells were sorted from PBMCs. Points on this clone: Its cognate antigen is unknown.

The specimen sequenced was CD8+ T cells sorted from blood. V is TRBV29-1 and J is TRBJ1-2, with TRBD1 as a possible D gene (5 bases). The TCR comes from a human donor in good health. The CDR3 sequence is CSVGPDRNDGYTF. The CDR3 DNA reads as TGCAGCGTTGGCCCCGACAGAAATGATGGCTACACCTTC.